The next 30 T cell receptor beta chains were all read from a single sample in a study of T-cell memory formation after mild COVID-19. In TCRdb, the 5' RACE reads were re-called with MiXCR into one record per CDR3 protein. The sample records about 340,000 distinct CDR3 sequences, under 15% being singletons. Sequenced: PBMCs or a T cell subset sorted from them (not recorded which). These receptors were obtained from a man between 18 and 35 years old who had mild COVID-19 (a few samples of this study predate the infection). Cell type and time point are not known.

The V and J genes are TRBV4-1 and TRBJ2-3; the D is unclear. Trimming left V 2 bases short and J 3 bases short, with 9 bases between. The germline gives CDR1 MGHRA, CDR2 YSYEKL. The CDR3 has 14 residues. CDR3 region: CASSQSPRTDTQYF. In nucleotides, the CDR3 is TGCGCCAGCAGCCAATCCCCAAGGACAGATACGCAGTATTTT.

The chain recombines TRBV5-5 with TRBJ1-1; D is ambiguous. The CDR3 is 13 amino acids. The germline gives CDR1 SGHKS, CDR2 YYEKEE (reference sequence). The V gene lost 2 bases and the J gene lost 6 bases, with 11 bases spanning the gap. The CDR3 DNA sequence: TGTGCCAGCAGCTTCATGTCGACCCCTGAAGCTTTCTTT. It specifies CASSFMSTPEAFF.

The rearrangement joins TRBV12-3 or TRBV12-4 to TRBJ2-5; tentative D call: TRBD2 (6 bases). Trimming removed 5 bases from V and 3 bases from J, with 16 bases in between. CDR3 size: 15 residues. CDR3 DNA sequence: TGTGCCAGCAGTCCGGGGGAGGCGCGCAAAGAGACCCAGTACTTC. Encoded protein: CASSPGEARKETQYF.

The chain uses TRBV9 and TRBJ2-7, with TRBD2 as a possible D gene (6 bases). V lost 0 bases, J lost 0 bases, and 7 bases lay in between. The CDR3 loop spans 14 amino acids. CDR1 is SGDLS, CDR2 YYNGEE, per germline. The CDR3, as DNA: TGTGCCAGCAGCGTAGGCGGGGACTCCTACGAGCAGTACTTC. Protein product: CASSVGGDSYEQYF.

Only a few counts were recorded for this clonotype. The chain links TRBV12-3 or TRBV12-4 to TRBJ1-1, with TRBD1 identical over 9 bases. J lost 3 bases, V lost 6 bases, and 8 bases had no gene match. The CDR3 length is 15 residues. The CDR3 DNA is TGTGCCAGCAGCTCCCGGAGGACAGGGGACACTGAAGCTTTCTTT. Translated, it gives CASSSRRTGDTEAFF.

The V gene is TRBV9, the J gene TRBJ2-3; D remains ambiguous. Germline V lookup: CDR1 SGDLS, CDR2 YYNGEE. V was shortened by 4 bases and J by 0 bases, with 12 bases between the two germline ends. The CDR3 covers 15 residues. The CDR3 bases are TGTGCCAGCAGCCCCGCGCTGGGTAGCACAGATACGCAGTATTTT. The encoded protein is CASSPALGSTDTQYF.

CDR3 nucleotide sequence: TGTGCCAGCAGCAATAGAGGGGGGGCAAACGAGCAGTACGTC. Translation gives CASSNRGGANEQYV. The chain couples TRBV27 to TRBJ2-7; tentative D call: TRBD2 (7 bases). The CDR3 runs 14 residues. Trimming left V 6 bases short and J 5 bases short, with 17 bases between. Germline V gene sequence: CDR1 MNHEY, CDR2 SMNVEV (reference sequence).

This clonotype was seen many times. The V and J genes are TRBV6-4 and TRBJ2-3; TRBD2 aligns across 7 bases. Trimming at V came to 2 bases and at J to 2 bases, leaving 4 bases not matched to a gene. The germline V gene has CDR1 MRHNA and CDR2 SNTAGT. The CDR3 extends over 15 amino acids. DNA of the CDR3: TGTGCCAGCAGTGACGGGGGGGGGACCACAGATACGCAGTATTTT. Translated: CASSDGGGTTDTQYF.

V gene TRBV5-5 combines with J gene TRBJ1-1; possibly TRBD1 for D (6 bases). The CDR3 is 16 amino acids. V was pared by 6 bases and J by 0 bases, with 18 bases between. Germline values: CDR1 SGHKS, CDR2 YYEKEE (reference sequence). DNA of the CDR3: TGTGCCAGCAACGTAAGGACAGACTCGATGAACACTGAAGCTTTCTTT. It yields the protein CASNVRTDSMNTEAFF.

This clonotype was counted at least ten times. This chain connects TRBV12-3 or TRBV12-4 to TRBJ2-1; 7 nucleotides agree with TRBD2. This CDR3 spans 16 amino acids. V gave up 5 bases and J gave up 3 bases; unmatched junction bases: 10. Written as DNA, the CDR3 is TGTGCCAGCAGTCCTGACACGGGGGGTCTCTACAATGAGCAGTTCTTC. Protein: CASSPDTGGLYNEQFF.

The table lists this clonotype with a few counts. The chain combines TRBV7-8 with TRBJ2-1, with a weak D call TRBD2 (5 bases). Between the trimmed V and J ends, which lost 0 bases and 3 bases, there was a span of 9 bases. Germline CDR1 is SGHVS and CDR2 is FQNEAQ. CDR3 length equals 15 residues. The CDR3 sequence: CASSLAGDSYNEQFF. CDR3 DNA sequence: TGTGCCAGCAGCTTAGCGGGAGATAGCTACAATGAGCAGTTCTTC.

A few counts support this clonotype. The rearrangement links TRBV6-2 or TRBV6-3 to TRBJ2-1; D tentatively fits TRBD1 or TRBD2 (5 bases each). The V gene's germline CDR1 is MNHEY and CDR2 SVGEGT. The germline V and J ends were trimmed by 11 bases and 8 bases, with 16 bases remaining between them. This CDR3 region has 12 residues. DNA of the CDR3: TGTGCCGGCCGGGACCGGGGCCATGAGCAGTTCTTC. Residues: CAGRDRGHEQFF.

This clonotype showed up just a few times. J is TRBJ2-7 and V is TRBV21-1; TRBD1, the table's D call, lacks a check against the DNA. TRBV21-1 is a pseudogene. The CDR3 is 17 residues long. Written as DNA, the CDR3 is TGTGCCGCAAACGGGGGTCTATTGGGTACGGACGCGGACGAGCAGTACTTC. Translated: CAANGGLLGTDADEQYF.

V gene TRBV12-3 or TRBV12-4 combines with J gene TRBJ2-2; no clear D. This CDR3 region has 14 residues. The V and J ends lost 2 bases and 6 bases respectively, with 10 bases between them. CDR3 nucleotide sequence: TGTGCCAGCAGTTTAACGTCAGGCGCCGGGGAGCTGTTTTTT. It yields the protein CASSLTSGAGELFF.

Only a few counts were recorded for this clonotype. The gene calls are TRBV27 and TRBJ2-3, with TRBD2 matching 12 bases. The CDR3 extends over 16 amino acids. The V gene end was trimmed by 5 bases and the J gene end by 4 bases; junction bases not matched to a gene: 7. Germline CDR1 and CDR2: MNHEY and SMNVEV (reference sequence). For the CDR3, the DNA is TGTGCCAGCAGTCTCCTGACTAGCGGGGGCTCAGATACGCAGTATTTT. Translated: CASSLLTSGGSDTQYF.

This clonotype was observed a single time. This chain connects TRBV5-1 to TRBJ2-1, with no clear D. Between the trimmed V and J ends, which lost 0 bases and 0 bases, there was a span of 7 bases. The germline CDR1 and CDR2 sequences are SGHRS and YFSETQ. This CDR3 comprises 15 residues. CDR3 in DNA: TGCGCCAGCAGCTTGGACGCGAGCTCCTACAATGAGCAGTTCTTC. As protein: CASSLDASSYNEQFF.

This chain connects TRBV21-1 to TRBJ2-3; TRBD2 is the table's D call, not checked against the DNA. TRBV21-1 is deemed a pseudogene. The length of the CDR3 is 17 residues. This chain's CDR3 is CASSYPTSGLITDTQYF. The CDR3 bases are TGTGCCAGCAGCTACCCTACTAGCGGGTTAATCACAGATACGCAGTATTTT.

Only a few counts were recorded for this clonotype. This sequence joins TRBV20-1 and TRBJ2-3, with 9 bases identical to TRBD2. The V segment lost 5 bases and the J segment 3 bases; nucleotides outside the gene matches: 9. Germline V gives CDR1 DFQATT, CDR2 SNEGSKA (reference sequence). The CDR3 has 15 amino acids. CDR3 nucleotide sequence: TGCAGTGCTTGGAGCGGGGGGAGCTTAACAGATACGCAGTATTTT. Protein product: CSAWSGGSLTDTQYF.

A few counts support this clonotype. The chain employs TRBV12-3 or TRBV12-4 and TRBJ2-5; either TRBD1 or TRBD2 may supply D (7 bases each). The V end was cut by 5 bases, the J end by 2 bases, with 18 bases between. The CDR3 covers 16 residues. In DNA form, the CDR3 reads TGTGCCAGCAGTGCCAAGCGGGGACAGCAACAAGAGACCCAGTACTTC. The encoded protein is CASSAKRGQQQETQYF.

This clonotype was detected once. This rearrangement joins TRBV6-6 to TRBJ2-7; D may be TRBD2 (6 bases). Germline V gene data show CDR1 as MNHNY and CDR2 as SVGAGI (reference sequence). Trimming removed 0 bases at V and 6 bases at J, with 15 bases between. The CDR3 contains 15 residues. CDR3: CASSYSRQGGGEQYV. Written as DNA, the CDR3 is TGTGCCAGCAGTTACTCGCGCCAGGGAGGAGGCGAGCAGTACGTC.

J is TRBJ2-1 and V is TRBV5-1; D is possibly TRBD2 (6 bases). V was shortened by 2 bases and J by 6 bases, with 15 bases between the two germline ends. Germline V gene sequence: CDR1 SGHRS, CDR2 YFSETQ. There are 15 residues in the CDR3. In DNA, the CDR3 is TGCGCCAGCAGCTTCGGGGGTCGCGTCGGCAATGAGCAGTTCTTC. It encodes CASSFGGRVGNEQFF.

The rearrangement uses TRBV5-4 and TRBJ2-2; maybe TRBD1 (5 bases). The germline gives CDR1 SGHNT, CDR2 YYREEE (reference sequence). The CDR3 runs to 16 residues. V lost 4 bases, J lost 0 bases, and 13 bases lay in between. The CDR3 coding sequence is TGTGCCAGCAGCAAGGGGCAAACCTCGAACACCGGGGAGCTGTTTTTT. It translates to CASSKGQTSNTGELFF.

This sequence joins TRBV6-1 and TRBJ2-3; 11 nucleotides align to TRBD1. V lost 5 bases to trimming and J lost 3 bases; unmatched junction nucleotides: 4. The CDR3 has 15 residues. The germline gives CDR1 MNHNS, CDR2 SASEGT. The CDR3 reads CASSRRDRGTDTQYF. In DNA, the CDR3 is TGTGCCAGCAGTAGAAGGGACAGGGGGACAGATACGCAGTATTTT.

The chain recombines TRBV12-3 or TRBV12-4 with TRBJ1-1; weak D call: TRBD1 (5 bases). There are 12 residues in the CDR3. Trimming took off 5 bases at V and 10 bases at J, with 14 bases between the two ends. The CDR3 sequence: CASSPGPFGAFF. DNA for the CDR3: TGTGCCAGCAGTCCGGGACCCTTCGGAGCTTTCTTT.

This clonotype was recorded at least ten times. The chain uses TRBV7-2 and TRBJ2-1, with D perhaps being TRBD1 or TRBD2 (5 bases each). CDR1 is SGHTA, CDR2 FQGNSA, per germline. The CDR3 runs 13 residues. V was cut by 5 bases and J by 9 bases, with 14 bases left in between. This CDR3 reads CASSMAPGTEQFF. The CDR3 nucleotides are TGTGCCAGCAGCATGGCCCCAGGGACTGAGCAGTTCTTC.

This clonotype showed up just a few times. V is TRBV30 and J is TRBJ2-7; D possibly matches TRBD1 or TRBD2 (5 bases each). The CDR3 is made up of 14 amino acids. V was pared by 4 bases and J by 5 bases, with 18 bases between. Germline CDR1 is GTSNPN and CDR2 is SVGIG (reference sequence). CDR3 sequence: CAWNSGTVLDEQYF. CDR3 DNA: TGTGCCTGGAACTCCGGGACGGTACTCGACGAGCAGTACTTC.

This clonotype was seen only a few times. This chain links TRBV4-1 with TRBJ2-1; possible D gene TRBD1, 7 bases. Germline lookup yields CDR1 MGHRA and CDR2 YSYEKL. With 6 bases removed from V and 2 bases from J, the gap between germline ends came to 17 bases. The CDR3 contains 16 residues. The CDR3 loop reads CASSRDRAGTYNEQFF. The DNA of the CDR3 is TGCGCCAGCAGTCGTGACAGGGCGGGAACCTACAATGAGCAGTTCTTC.

This clonotype showed up just a few times. The chain uses TRBV20-1 and TRBJ2-3; 13 nucleotides match TRBD2. CDR1 DFQATT and CDR2 SNEGSKA come from the germline V gene (reference sequence). V lost 7 bases, J lost 2 bases, and 6 bases stayed unmatched. The CDR3 contains 15 residues. The CDR3 region is CSVPTSGGLTDTQYF. The CDR3 nucleotides read TGCAGTGTCCCGACTAGCGGGGGGCTCACAGATACGCAGTATTTT.

This clonotype came up many times. The V and J genes are TRBV7-6 and TRBJ2-7; the match to TRBD1 covers 10 bases. This CDR3 spans 16 amino acids. The V gene's germline CDR1 is SGHVS and CDR2 FNYEAQ. V gave up 1 base and J gave up 4 bases; unmatched junction bases: 7. The CDR3 protein is CASSLGAGTGEYEQYF. For the CDR3, the DNA is TGTGCCAGCAGCTTAGGGGCCGGGACAGGGGAATACGAGCAGTACTTC.

A few counts support this clonotype. This chain connects TRBV11-2 to TRBJ2-1; weak D call: TRBD1 (5 bases). Germline V gives CDR1 SGHAT, CDR2 FQNNGV. The CDR3 covers 15 residues. The V end was cut by 1 base, the J end by 3 bases, with 10 bases between. CDR3 protein: CASSLGGSVYNEQFF. The CDR3 DNA reads TGTGCCAGCAGCTTAGGGGGCTCGGTCTACAATGAGCAGTTCTTC.